This TCR beta chain was obtained from a study of T cell repertoires in cytomegalovirus infection. At the level of the study: Recently identified HLA-C-restricted CMV epitopes were among the peptides used. Public TCR beta signatures provided an indication of both CMV infection and a matching HLA type.

Turning to this clonotype: The antigen remains undetermined.

TCRdb reprocessed the reads via MiXCR and lists one record per CDR3 protein. The repertoire has approximately 1,000,000 distinct CDR3 sequences, approximately 33% of them found once; the top ten carry 13%. J lost 9 bases, V lost 3 bases, and 10 bases had no gene match. The CDR3 loop spans 15 amino acids. Germline CDR1 is SGHVT and CDR2 is SQSDAQ. The TCR was taken from a human donor in good health (CMV status not recorded). Some clones in this sample may be carry-over from other donors' samples. The material sequenced was cultured CD8+ T cells from PBMCs, taken from culture after CMV antigen stimulation. The chain joins TRBV7-4 to TRBJ2-1, with TRBD2 matching over 8 bases. The chain's CDR3 is CASSFQAGENREQFF. The CDR3 DNA follows: TGTGCCAGCAGCTTCCAAGCGGGGGAAAATCGTGAGCAGTTCTTC.